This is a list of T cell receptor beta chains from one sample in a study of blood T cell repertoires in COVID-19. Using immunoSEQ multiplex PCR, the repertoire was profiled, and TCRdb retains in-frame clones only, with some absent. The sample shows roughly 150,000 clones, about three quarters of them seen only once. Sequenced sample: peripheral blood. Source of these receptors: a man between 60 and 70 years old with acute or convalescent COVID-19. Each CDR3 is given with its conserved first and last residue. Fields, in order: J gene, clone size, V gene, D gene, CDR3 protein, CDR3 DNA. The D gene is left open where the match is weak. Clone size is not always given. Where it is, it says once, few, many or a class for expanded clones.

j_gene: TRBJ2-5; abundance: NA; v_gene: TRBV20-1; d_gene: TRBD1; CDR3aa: CSASGDRGRTETQYF; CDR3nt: TGCAGTGCTAGTGGTGACAGGGGCCGAACAGAGACCCAGTACTTC
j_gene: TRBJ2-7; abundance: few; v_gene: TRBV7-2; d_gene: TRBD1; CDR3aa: CASSPRTGGVNEQYF; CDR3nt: TGTGCCAGCAGCCCCCGGACAGGGGGCGTCAACGAGCAGTACTTC
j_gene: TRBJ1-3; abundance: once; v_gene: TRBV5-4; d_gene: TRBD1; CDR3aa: CASSYTGGPGNTIYF; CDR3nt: TGTGCCAGCAGTTATACAGGGGGCCCTGGAAACACCATATATTTT
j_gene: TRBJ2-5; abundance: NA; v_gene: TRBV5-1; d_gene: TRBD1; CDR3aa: CASSLDNNRGQETQYF; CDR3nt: TGCGCCAGCAGCTTAGATAACAACAGGGGGCAAGAGACCCAGTACTTC
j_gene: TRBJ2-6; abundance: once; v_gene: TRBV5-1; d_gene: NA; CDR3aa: CASSPLDSSGANVLTF; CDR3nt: TGCGCCAGCAGCCCACTTGACAGCTCTGGGGCCAACGTCCTGACTTTC
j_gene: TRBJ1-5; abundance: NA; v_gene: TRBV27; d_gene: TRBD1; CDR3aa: CASSSGTGGTSQHF; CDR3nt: TGTGCCAGCAGCTCCGGGACAGGGGGCACGTCCCAGCATTTT
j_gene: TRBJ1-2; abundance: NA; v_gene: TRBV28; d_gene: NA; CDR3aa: CASSFGVRSHSGYTF; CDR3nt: TGTGCCAGCAGTTTCGGAGTCCGGAGCCACTCTGGCTACACCTTC
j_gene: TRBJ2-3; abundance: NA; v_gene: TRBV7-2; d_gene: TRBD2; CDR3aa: CASSLVAGGGDTQYF; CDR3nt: TGTGCCAGCAGCTTAGTAGCGGGGGGCGGAGATACGCAGTATTTT
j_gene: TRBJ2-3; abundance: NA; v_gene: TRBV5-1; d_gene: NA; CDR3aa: CASSLAAGALTDTQYF; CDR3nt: TGCGCCAGCAGCTTGGCGGCAGGGGCCCTCACAGATACGCAGTATTTT
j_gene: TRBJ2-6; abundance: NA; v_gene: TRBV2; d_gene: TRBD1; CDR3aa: CASIQGAITGANVLTF; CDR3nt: TGTGCCAGCATACAGGGGGCGATCACTGGGGCCAACGTCCTGACTTTC
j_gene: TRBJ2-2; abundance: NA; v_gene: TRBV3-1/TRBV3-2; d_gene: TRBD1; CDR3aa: CASSLDRGLNTGELFF; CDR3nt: TGTGCCAGCAGCCTGGACAGGGGGCTGAACACCGGGGAGCTGTTTTTT
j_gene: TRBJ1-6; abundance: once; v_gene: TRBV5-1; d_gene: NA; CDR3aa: CASKREGDSPLHF; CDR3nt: TGCGCCAGCAAGCGGGAGGGTGATTCACCCCTCCACTTT
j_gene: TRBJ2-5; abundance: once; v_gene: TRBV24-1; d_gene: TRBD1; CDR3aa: CATSEPTGSGKETQYF; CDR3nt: TGTGCCACCAGTGAACCGACAGGGTCTGGGAAAGAGACCCAGTACTTC
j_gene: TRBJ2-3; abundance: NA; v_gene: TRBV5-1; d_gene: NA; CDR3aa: CASSTGEFTDTQYF; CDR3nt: TGCGCCAGCAGTACGGGGGAGTTCACAGATACGCAGTATTTT
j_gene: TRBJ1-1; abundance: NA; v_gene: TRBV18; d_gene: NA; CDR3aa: CASSVGRGFDTEAFF; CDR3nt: TGTGCCAGCTCAGTGGGTAGGGGGTTCGACACTGAAGCTTTCTTT
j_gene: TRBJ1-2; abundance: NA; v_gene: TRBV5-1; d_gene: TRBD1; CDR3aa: CASSVTGTESYYGYTF; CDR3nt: TGCGCCAGCAGCGTCACCGGGACAGAGTCTTACTATGGCTACACCTTC
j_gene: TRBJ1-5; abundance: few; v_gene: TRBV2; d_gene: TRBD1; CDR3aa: CASSGQGNQPQHF; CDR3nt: TGTGCCAGCAGCGGACAGGGTAATCAGCCCCAGCATTTT
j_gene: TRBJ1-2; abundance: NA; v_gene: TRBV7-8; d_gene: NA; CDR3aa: CASSLRTQINYGYTF; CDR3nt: TGTGCCAGCAGCTTACGGACACAGATTAACTATGGCTACACCTTC
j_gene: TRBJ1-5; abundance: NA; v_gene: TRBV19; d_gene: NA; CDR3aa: CASTSPQGHQPQHF; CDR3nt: TGTGCCAGTACCTCCCCACAGGGCCATCAGCCCCAGCATTTT
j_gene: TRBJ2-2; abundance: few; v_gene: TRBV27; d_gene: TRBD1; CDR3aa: CASSFLGQGFDGELFF; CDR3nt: TGTGCCAGCAGTTTCCTTGGACAGGGGTTTGACGGGGAGCTGTTTTTT
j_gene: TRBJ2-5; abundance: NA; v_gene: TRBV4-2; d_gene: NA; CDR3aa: CASSQDSVETQYF; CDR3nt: TGTGCCAGCAGCCAAGATTCCGTAGAGACCCAGTACTTC
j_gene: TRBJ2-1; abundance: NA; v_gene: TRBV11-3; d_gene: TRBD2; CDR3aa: CASSPDRSGGSYNEQFF; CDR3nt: TGTGCCAGCAGCCCAGACCGTAGCGGGGGCTCCTACAATGAGCAGTTCTTC
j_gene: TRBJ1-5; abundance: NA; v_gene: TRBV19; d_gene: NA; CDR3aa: CASSRSSNQPQHF; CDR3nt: TGTGCCAGTAGTAGGAGTAGCAATCAGCCCCAGCATTTT